This TCR beta chain emerged from a study of OX40 agonist ivuxolimab in advanced cancers. The overall study: Patients were given ivuxolimab, an antibody that agonizes OX40 (CD134). Participants could have had prior anti-PD-1, anti-PD-L1 or anti-CTLA-4 therapy, and around 40% had some. Study-wide results and limits: In general, CD8+ T cells held more expanded clones than CD4+ did, on average. Low normalized T-cell clonal expansion was also seen in some nonresponders.

Method: immunoSEQ multiplex PCR; TCRdb's copy keeps in-frame clones and lacks some. Of about 26,000 clones listed, about nine tenths are singletons. The germline V gene has CDR1 MNHEY and CDR2 SMNVEV (reference sequence). V shed 6 bases and J 7 bases; nucleotides not matched to a gene: 6. The CDR3 runs 12 residues. Turning to this clone: Its antigen is undetermined.

The sample was CD4+ or CD8+ T cells sorted from blood, taken in a trial of the OX40 agonist ivuxolimab. The sequence was collected from an adult with an advanced solid tumor such as melanoma, head and neck, liver or kidney cancer. The chain carries TRBV27 and TRBJ2-7, with TRBD1 matching 7 bases. DNA of the CDR3: TGTGCCAGCAGGCGGACAGGCTTTGAGCAGTACTTC. Its protein product is CASRRTGFEQYF.